These 19 T cell receptor beta chains originate from one sample sequenced in a study of blood T cell repertoires in COVID-19. Assay used: immunoSEQ multiplex PCR; TCRdb lists only in-frame clones, some missing. This table holds 150,000 to 180,000 clones, approximately 86% found once. Sequenced material: peripheral blood. The source is a man in his sixties with COVID-19, enrolled during active disease.

V and J are TRBV6-5 and TRBJ2-3; 10 nucleotides match TRBD2. Losses at the gene ends were 6 bases for V and 1 base for J; bases not matched to a gene: 4. From germline, CDR1 is MNHEY and CDR2 SVGAGI. This CDR3 has 15 residues. The CDR3 DNA reads as TGTGCCAGCAGGCCTAGCGGGGGCCGCACAGATACGCAGTATTTT. It is translated as CASRPSGGRTDTQYF.

J is TRBJ2-5 and V is TRBV28, with a tentative D call TRBD1 (6 bases). Between the trimmed V and J ends, which lost 8 bases and 5 bases, there was a span of 21 bases. The CDR3 has 15 residues. Germline V gene sequence: CDR1 MDHEN, CDR2 SYDVKM. DNA for the CDR3: TGTGCCAGCTCCCTCCAGGGGCGCGTTTCCGAGACCCAGTACTTC. This sequence encodes CASSLQGRVSETQYF.

This chain links TRBV9 with TRBJ2-7, with D possibly being TRBD1 (5 bases). The V and J ends lost 3 bases and 2 bases respectively, with 12 bases between them. This CDR3 region has 14 residues. The germline gives CDR1 SGDLS, CDR2 YYNGEE. CDR3 DNA: TGTGCCAGCAGCGAAGGACACCTAGCCTACGAGCAGTACTTC. Encoded protein: CASSEGHLAYEQYF. Based on the CDR3 plus reference TRBV9 and TRBJ2-7, the full variable domain is DSGVTQTPKHLITATGQRVTLRCSPRSGDLSVYWYQQSLDQGLQFLIQYYNGEERAKGNILERFSAQQFPDLHSELNLSSLELGDSALYFCASSEGHLAYEQYFGPGTRLTVT.

The chain couples TRBV5-4 to TRBJ2-6; weak D call: TRBD1 (5 bases). The CDR3 has 16 amino acids. The germline V and J ends were trimmed by 4 bases and 0 bases, with 11 bases remaining between them. From germline, CDR1 is SGHNT and CDR2 YYREEE (reference sequence). CDR3 sequence: CASSKDTRSGANVLTF. In DNA, the CDR3 is TGTGCCAGCAGCAAGGACACCCGCTCTGGGGCCAACGTCCTGACTTTC.

The chain carries TRBV7-3 and TRBJ1-1, with D possibly matching TRBD1 (6 bases). The V gene lost 2 bases and the J gene lost 4 bases, with 11 bases spanning the gap. The CDR3 is 14 amino acids. Looked up from germline, CDR1 is SGHTA and CDR2 is FQGTGA. CDR3 nucleotide sequence: TGTGCCAGCAGCTTAGAGGGGGGGACCACTGAAGCTTTCTTT. This sequence encodes CASSLEGGTTEAFF.

This chain connects TRBV25-1 to TRBJ1-3, with TRBD1 identical over 8 bases. The CDR3 has 17 residues. V trimming: 2 bases; J trimming: 7 bases; junction bases outside the gene matches: 13. Germline values: CDR1 MGHDK, CDR2 SYGVNS. CDR3 residues: CASSEQGQGEYRNTIYF. The CDR3 nucleotides read TGTGCCAGCAGTGAACAAGGACAGGGAGAGTATCGGAACACCATATATTTT.

The chain combines TRBV28 with TRBJ1-1, with D unresolved. The CDR3 totals 14 residues. Germline V CDR1 and CDR2: MDHEN, SYDVKM. V gave up 5 bases and J gave up 1 base, with 11 bases separating them. CDR3 DNA: TGTGCCAGCAGTCTCAGACGGAGGAACACTGAAGCTTTCTTT. As protein: CASSLRRRNTEAFF.

The chain carries TRBV29-1 and TRBJ2-5; D not resolved. The V end was cut by 6 bases, the J end by 4 bases, with 12 bases between. Per the germline V gene, CDR1 is SQVTM and CDR2 is ANQGSEA. The CDR3 length is 12 residues. The CDR3: CSVILGSETQYF. Here the CDR3 DNA reads TGCAGCGTGATACTGGGCTCAGAGACCCAGTACTTC. The full variable domain, rest sourced from reference TRBV29-1 and TRBJ2-5, is SAVISQKPSRDICQRGTSLTIQCQVDSQVTMMFWYRQQPGQSLTLIATANQGSEATYESGFVIDKFPISRPNLTFSTLTVSNMSPEDSSIYLCSVILGSETQYFGPGTRLLVL.

V usage is TRBV6-6 and J usage is TRBJ1-1; no clear D gene. Trimming cost V 2 bases and J 4 bases, with 8 bases left between them. Germline lookup yields CDR1 MNHNY and CDR2 SVGAGI (reference sequence). The CDR3 sequence is 13 residues long. CDR3 DNA sequence: TGTGCCAGCAGTTACCCCGGGTTCACTGAAGCTTTCTTT. This encodes CASSYPGFTEAFF.

The rearrangement links TRBV11-2 to TRBJ1-5; no reliable D call. V was pared by 1 base and J by 2 bases, with 9 bases between. Germline V lookup: CDR1 SGHAT, CDR2 FQNNGV. The CDR3 is made up of 15 amino acids. CDR3: CASSLGGLGNQPQHF. CDR3 DNA: TGTGCCAGCAGCTTAGGAGGGCTAGGCAATCAGCCCCAGCATTTT.

A few counts support this clone. This rearrangement joins TRBV27 to TRBJ1-1, with 7 bases lining up with TRBD1. Germline CDR1 and CDR2: MNHEY and SMNVEV (reference sequence). Trimming removed 5 bases from V and 7 bases from J; junction bases left unmatched: 7. This CDR3 is built from 13 residues. DNA for the CDR3: TGTGCCAGCAGTGCCCTCGACAGGGATGAAGCTTTCTTT. As protein: CASSALDRDEAFF.

The chain links TRBV6-5 to TRBJ2-5; 10 bases fit TRBD1. V shed 8 bases, J shed 4 bases, and the junction held 1 base outside the gene matches. The CDR3 covers 12 residues. Germline V lookup: CDR1 MNHEY, CDR2 SVGAGI. CDR3 sequence (DNA): TGTGCCAGCGGGGACAGGGGAGAGACCCAGTACTTC. It encodes CASGDRGETQYF.

V and J are TRBV6-5 and TRBJ2-7, with 7 nucleotides matching TRBD1. The ends lost 0 bases at V and 0 bases at J; junction bases unmatched: 2. Germline V lookup: CDR1 MNHEY, CDR2 SVGAGI. The CDR3 consists of 15 residues. The CDR3 nucleotides read TGTGCCAGCAGTTACTCGACAGGGTCCTCCTACGAGCAGTACTTC. Protein product: CASSYSTGSSYEQYF.

The CDR3, as DNA: TGCGCCAGCAGCTTGGCTTTTGTACAGGGGCGCGGGGCCAACGTCCTGACTTTC. Its translation: CASSLAFVQGRGANVLTF. The genes are TRBV5-1 and TRBJ2-6; 7 bases agree with TRBD1. This CDR3 contains 18 residues. The trim removed 0 bases at V and 4 bases at J, leaving 10 bases unmatched. CDR1 SGHRS and CDR2 YFSETQ come from the germline V gene. Drawing the rest from reference TRBV5-1 and TRBJ2-6, the complete variable domain is KAGVTQTPRYLIKTRGQQVTLSCSPISGHRSVSWYQQTPGQGLQFLFEYFSETQRNKGNFPGRFSGRQFSNSRSEMNVSTLELGDSALYLCASSLAFVQGRGANVLTFGAGSRLTVL.

V and J are TRBV3-1 (or the pseudogene TRBV3-2) and TRBJ1-1; possibly TRBD1 for D (5 bases). The germline V gene has CDR1 LGHDT and CDR2 YNNKEL (reference sequence). V was cut by 0 bases and J by 9 bases, with 11 bases left in between. The CDR3 loop spans 13 amino acids. The CDR3 DNA reads as TGTGCCAGCAGCCAAGAATGGGGCAGCCAAGCTTTCTTT. This encodes CASSQEWGSQAFF.

The chain joins TRBV6-5 to TRBJ1-6; 8 bases are shared with TRBD1. Germline loops: CDR1 MNHEY, CDR2 SVGAGI. This CDR3 spans 15 amino acids. The junction had 6 bases not matched to a gene; V was cut back by 4 bases and J by 7 bases. The CDR3 DNA follows: TGTGCCAGCAGTTCCCGGACAGGGTTCAATTCACCCCTCCACTTT. Translated, it gives CASSSRTGFNSPLHF.

The chain carries TRBV2 and TRBJ1-4, with D hard to call. Trimming pared 6 bases from V and 6 bases from J, leaving 14 bases between. The CDR3 extends over 14 amino acids. Germline CDR1 and CDR2: SNHLY and FYNNEI. CDR3 in DNA: TGTGCCAGCAGACCCAATACCGGGTATGAAAAACTGTTTTTT. This gives the protein CASRPNTGYEKLFF. Variable domain in full (rest from reference TRBV2 and TRBJ1-4): EPEVTQTPSHQVTQMGQEVILRCVPISNHLYFYWYRQILGQKVEFLVSFYNNEISEKSEIFDDQFSVERPDGSNFTLKIRSTKLEDSAMYFCASRPNTGYEKLFFGSGTQLSVL.

This chain connects TRBV6-1 to TRBJ1-6; D not certain. Germline-derived CDR1 and CDR2 are MNHNS and SASEGT. The CDR3 sequence is 18 residues long. With 0 bases removed from V and 1 base from J, the gap between germline ends came to 13 bases. In nucleotides, the CDR3 is TGTGCCAGCAGTGAAGCTTTGGGGAGCGGGTCCTATAATTCACCCCTCCACTTT. It yields the protein CASSEALGSGSYNSPLHF.

The rearrangement links TRBV6-5 to TRBJ2-3, with D perhaps TRBD1 (6 bases). The CDR3 runs 15 residues. The germline V and J ends were trimmed by 6 bases and 1 base, with 14 bases remaining between them. The germline V gene encodes CDR1 MNHEY and CDR2 SVGAGI. The CDR3 here is CASSAGAYRTDTQYF. The CDR3 bases are TGTGCCAGCAGCGCAGGGGCCTACCGCACAGATACGCAGTATTTT.